This TCR beta chain was found in a study of cytomegalovirus exposure and HLA in healthy donors. Amplification used 60 Vbeta primers and 13 Jbeta primers. Generated by immunoSEQ multiplex PCR, the TCRdb table keeps only in-frame clones and is missing some. This table has roughly 230,000 clones, approximately 91% appearing once. Germline-derived CDR1 and CDR2 are MNHEY and SVGAGI. The CDR3 sequence is 14 residues long. Deletions cut 7 bases from V and 5 bases from J, with 12 bases between. The rearrangement uses TRBV6-5 and TRBJ1-6; no clear D. The sequenced sample consisted of PBMCs. This TCR derives from a girl aged 2 to 9 in good health and CMV-seronegative. The CDR3 is CASNSRLDNSPLHF. The DNA for the CDR3 is TGTGCCAGCAACTCCCGTTTAGATAATTCACCCCTCCACTTT.